This T cell receptor (beta chain) was found in a study of cytomegalovirus exposure and HLA in healthy donors. Whole-study context: From about 179 million T cells, an earlier analysis saw approximately 120 million unique TCR beta sequences.

PCR amplification relied on 60 Vbeta primers (plus 13 Jbeta primers). The assay was immunoSEQ multiplex PCR, and TCRdb's table has in-frame clones only and misses some. This table has 75,000 to 100,000 clones, over 75% appearing once. The study, taken as a whole, reports: Productive rates of about 90% or about 30% were seen for most TCR beta V segments in an earlier analysis. TCR beta chains numbering about 160 were designated cytomegalovirus-associated.

The CDR3 extends over 15 amino acids. Per the germline V gene, CDR1 is KGHSH and CDR2 is LQKENI. V was pared by 1 base and J by 5 bases, with 12 bases between. To note about this clone: Its antigen is not known.

The genes are TRBV18 and TRBJ1-5, with a weak D call TRBD1 (5 bases). The clonotype originates from a man aged 40-49 years in good health and CMV-seropositive. Sequenced material: PBMCs. The CDR3 protein is CASSPHQGWDQPQHF. As DNA, the CDR3 is TGTGCCAGCTCACCACATCAGGGATGGGATCAGCCCCAGCATTTT.